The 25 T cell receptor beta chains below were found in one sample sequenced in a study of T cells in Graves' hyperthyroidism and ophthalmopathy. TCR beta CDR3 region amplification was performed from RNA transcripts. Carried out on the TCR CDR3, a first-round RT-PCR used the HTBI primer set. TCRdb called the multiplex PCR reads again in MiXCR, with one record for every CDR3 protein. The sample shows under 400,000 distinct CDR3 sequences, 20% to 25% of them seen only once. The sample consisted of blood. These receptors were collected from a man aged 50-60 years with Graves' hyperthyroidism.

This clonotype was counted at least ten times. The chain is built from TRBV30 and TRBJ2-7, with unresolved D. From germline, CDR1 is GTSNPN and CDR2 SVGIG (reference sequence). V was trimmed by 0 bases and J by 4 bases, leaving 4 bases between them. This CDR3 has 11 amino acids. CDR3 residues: CAWSVSYEQYF. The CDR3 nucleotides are TGTGCCTGGAGTGTATCATACGAGCAGTACTTC.

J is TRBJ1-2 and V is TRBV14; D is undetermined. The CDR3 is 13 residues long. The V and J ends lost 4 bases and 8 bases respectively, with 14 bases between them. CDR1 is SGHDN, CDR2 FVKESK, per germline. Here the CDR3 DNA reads TGTGCCAGCAGCCCGGCGGGAGCGAAAGGCTACACCTTC. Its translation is CASSPAGAKGYTF.

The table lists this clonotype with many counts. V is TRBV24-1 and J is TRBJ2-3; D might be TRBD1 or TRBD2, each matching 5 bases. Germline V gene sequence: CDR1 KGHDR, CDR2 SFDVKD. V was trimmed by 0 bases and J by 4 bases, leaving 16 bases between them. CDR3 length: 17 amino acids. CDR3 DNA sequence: TGTGCCACCAGTGATTTGCTTGGCGGAGGCAGGGCAGATACGCAGTATTTT. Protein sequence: CATSDLLGGGRADTQYF.

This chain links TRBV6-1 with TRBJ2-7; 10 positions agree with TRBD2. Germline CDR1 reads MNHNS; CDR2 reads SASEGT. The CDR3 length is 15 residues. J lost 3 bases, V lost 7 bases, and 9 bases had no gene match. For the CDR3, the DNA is TGTGCCAGCACTTCAAGGGCTAGCGGGAGCTACGAGCAGTACTTC. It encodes CASTSRASGSYEQYF.

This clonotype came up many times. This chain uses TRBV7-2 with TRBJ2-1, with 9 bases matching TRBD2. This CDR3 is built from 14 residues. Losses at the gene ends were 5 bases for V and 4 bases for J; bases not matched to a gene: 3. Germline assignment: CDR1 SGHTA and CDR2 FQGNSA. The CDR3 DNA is TGTGCCAGCAGCCGCGGGGGGGCTTACAATGAGCAGTTCTTC. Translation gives CASSRGGAYNEQFF.

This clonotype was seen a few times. The CDR3 reads CSVVGLADQETQYF. CDR3 DNA sequence: TGCAGCGTGGTGGGCTTAGCAGACCAAGAGACCCAGTACTTC. The genes are TRBV29-1 and TRBJ2-5; no firm D call. Trimming pared 6 bases from V and 0 bases from J, leaving 14 bases between. The germline gives CDR1 SQVTM, CDR2 ANQGSEA. This CDR3 is 14 amino acids long.

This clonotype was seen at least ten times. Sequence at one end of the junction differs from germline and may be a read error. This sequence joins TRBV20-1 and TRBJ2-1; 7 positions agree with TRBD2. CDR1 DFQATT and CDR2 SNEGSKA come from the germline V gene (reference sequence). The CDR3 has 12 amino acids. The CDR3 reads CSARAGRLEQFF. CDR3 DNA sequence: TGCAGTGCGAGAGCGGGACGGCTTGAGCAGTTCTTC.

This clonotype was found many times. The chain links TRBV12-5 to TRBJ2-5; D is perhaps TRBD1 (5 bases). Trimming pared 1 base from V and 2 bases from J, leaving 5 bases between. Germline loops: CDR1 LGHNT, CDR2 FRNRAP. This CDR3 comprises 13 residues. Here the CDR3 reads CASGLGQQETQYF. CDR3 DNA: TGTGCTAGTGGTTTGGGACAGCAAGAGACCCAGTACTTC.

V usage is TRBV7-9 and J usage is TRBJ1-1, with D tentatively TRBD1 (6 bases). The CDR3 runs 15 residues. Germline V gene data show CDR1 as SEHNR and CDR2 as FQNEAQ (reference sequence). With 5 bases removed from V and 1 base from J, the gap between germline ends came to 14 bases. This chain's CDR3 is CASSPKGGENTEAFF. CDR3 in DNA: TGTGCCAGCAGCCCCAAGGGGGGGGAGAACACTGAAGCTTTCTTT.

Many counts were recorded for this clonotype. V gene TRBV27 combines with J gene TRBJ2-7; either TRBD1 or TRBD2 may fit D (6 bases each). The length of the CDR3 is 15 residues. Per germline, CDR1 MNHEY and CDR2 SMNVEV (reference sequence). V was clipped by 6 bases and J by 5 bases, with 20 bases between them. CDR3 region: CASRRPGATSHEQYF. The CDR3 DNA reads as TGTGCCAGCAGGAGACCGGGGGCTACCAGCCACGAGCAGTACTTC.

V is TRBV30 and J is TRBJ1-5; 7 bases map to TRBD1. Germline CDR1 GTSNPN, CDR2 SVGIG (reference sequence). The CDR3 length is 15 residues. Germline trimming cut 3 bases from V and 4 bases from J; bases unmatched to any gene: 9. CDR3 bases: TGTGCCTGGAGGCGACAGGGACCGGATAATCAGCCCCAGCATTTT. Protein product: CAWRRQGPDNQPQHF.

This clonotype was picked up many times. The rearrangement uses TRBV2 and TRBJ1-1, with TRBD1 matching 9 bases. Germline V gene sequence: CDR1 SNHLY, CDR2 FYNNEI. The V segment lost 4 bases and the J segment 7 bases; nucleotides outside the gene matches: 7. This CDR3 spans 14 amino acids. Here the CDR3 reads CASSVTGGEGEAFF. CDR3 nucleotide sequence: TGTGCCAGCAGTGTAACAGGGGGCGAAGGTGAAGCTTTCTTT.

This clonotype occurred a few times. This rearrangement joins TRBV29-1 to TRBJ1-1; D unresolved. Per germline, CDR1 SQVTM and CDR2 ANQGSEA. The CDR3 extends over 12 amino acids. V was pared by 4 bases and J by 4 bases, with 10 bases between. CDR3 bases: TGCAGCGTTGTTGGGCAGTTCACTGAAGCTTTCTTT. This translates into CSVVGQFTEAFF.

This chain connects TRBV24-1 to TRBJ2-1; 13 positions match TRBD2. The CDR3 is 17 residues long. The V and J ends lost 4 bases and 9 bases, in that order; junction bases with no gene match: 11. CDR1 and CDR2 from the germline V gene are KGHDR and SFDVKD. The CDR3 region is CATSESGTSGTRCEQFF. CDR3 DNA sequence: TGTGCCACCAGTGAGTCGGGGACTAGCGGGACTCGTTGTGAGCAGTTCTTC.

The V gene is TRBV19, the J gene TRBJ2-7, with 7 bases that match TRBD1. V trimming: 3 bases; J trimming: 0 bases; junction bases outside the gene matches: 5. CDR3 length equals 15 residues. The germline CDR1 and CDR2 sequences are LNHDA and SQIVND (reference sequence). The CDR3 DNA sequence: TGTGCCAGTAGTATCGGGACAGCCAGCTCCTACGAGCAGTACTTC. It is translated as CASSIGTASSYEQYF.

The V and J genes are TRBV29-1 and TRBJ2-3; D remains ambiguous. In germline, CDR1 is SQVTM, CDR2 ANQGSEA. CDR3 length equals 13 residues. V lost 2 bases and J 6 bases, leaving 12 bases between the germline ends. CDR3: CSVEMLPMDTQYF. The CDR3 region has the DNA TGCAGCGTTGAAATGTTGCCAATGGATACGCAGTATTTT.

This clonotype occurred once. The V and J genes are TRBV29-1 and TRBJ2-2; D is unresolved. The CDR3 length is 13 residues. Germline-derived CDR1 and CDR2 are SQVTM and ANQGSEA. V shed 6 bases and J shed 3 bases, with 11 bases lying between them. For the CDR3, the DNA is TGCAGCGTCGCAAAATCTTACACCGGGGAGCTGTTTTTT. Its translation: CSVAKSYTGELFF.

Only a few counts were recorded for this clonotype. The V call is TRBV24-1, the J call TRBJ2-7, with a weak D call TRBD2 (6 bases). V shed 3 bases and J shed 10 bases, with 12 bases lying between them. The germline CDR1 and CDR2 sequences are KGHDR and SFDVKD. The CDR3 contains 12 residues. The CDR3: CATSDPGLPQYF. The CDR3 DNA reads TGTGCCACCAGTGATCCCGGACTACCACAGTACTTC.

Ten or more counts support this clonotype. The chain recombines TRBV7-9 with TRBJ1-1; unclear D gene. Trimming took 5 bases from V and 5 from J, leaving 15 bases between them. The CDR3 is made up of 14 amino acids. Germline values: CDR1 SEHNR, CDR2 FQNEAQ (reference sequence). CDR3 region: CASSPATGRTEAFF. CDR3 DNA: TGTGCCAGCAGCCCAGCAACGGGTAGGACTGAAGCTTTCTTT.

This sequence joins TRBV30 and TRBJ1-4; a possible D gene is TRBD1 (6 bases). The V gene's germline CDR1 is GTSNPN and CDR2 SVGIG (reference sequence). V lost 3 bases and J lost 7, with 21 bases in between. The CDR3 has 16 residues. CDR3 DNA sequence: TGTGCCTGGAGCGGTTTCGAGGGGGGTTCTTCTGAAAAACTGTTTTTT. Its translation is CAWSGFEGGSSEKLFF.

CDR3 bases: TGTGCCAGCAGTGACTTCGGACAGGGGGCTTCACCCCTCCACTTT. It yields the protein CASSDFGQGASPLHF. This chain connects TRBV6-1 to TRBJ1-6; 11 bases are shared with TRBD1. J lost 9 bases, V lost 3 bases, and 4 bases had no gene match. The CDR3 spans 15 residues. The germline V gene has CDR1 MNHNS and CDR2 SASEGT.

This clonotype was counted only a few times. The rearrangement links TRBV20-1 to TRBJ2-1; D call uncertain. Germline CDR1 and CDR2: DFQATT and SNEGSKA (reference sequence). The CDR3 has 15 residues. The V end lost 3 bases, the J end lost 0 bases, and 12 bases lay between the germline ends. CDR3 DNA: TGCAGTGCTAGGGATTTCGGAAACTCCTACAATGAGCAGTTCTTC. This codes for CSARDFGNSYNEQFF.

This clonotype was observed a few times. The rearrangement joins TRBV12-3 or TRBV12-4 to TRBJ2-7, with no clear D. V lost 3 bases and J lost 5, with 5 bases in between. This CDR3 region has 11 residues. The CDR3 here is CASSFSHEQYF. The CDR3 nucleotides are TGTGCCAGCAGTTTTAGTCACGAGCAGTACTTC.

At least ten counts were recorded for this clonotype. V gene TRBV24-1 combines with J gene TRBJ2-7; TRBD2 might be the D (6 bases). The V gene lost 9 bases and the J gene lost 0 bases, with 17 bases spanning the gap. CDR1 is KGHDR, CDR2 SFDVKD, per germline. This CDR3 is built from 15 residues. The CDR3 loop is CATASFWRDSYEQYF. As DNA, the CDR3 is TGTGCCACCGCGTCTTTCTGGCGGGACTCCTACGAGCAGTACTTC.

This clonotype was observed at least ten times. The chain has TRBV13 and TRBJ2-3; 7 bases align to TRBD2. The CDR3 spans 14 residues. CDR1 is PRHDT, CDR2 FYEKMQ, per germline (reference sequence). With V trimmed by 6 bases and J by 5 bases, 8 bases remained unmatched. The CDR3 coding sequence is TGTGCCAGCAGAATCGTAGCGGGCGGAGATACGCAGTATTTT. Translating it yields CASRIVAGGDTQYF.